These 8 T cell receptor beta chains were all obtained from the same sample, sequenced in a study of identical twins. From the 5' RACE reads, TCRdb called clonotypes with MiXCR, one entry per CDR3 protein. The data contain a few hundred thousand distinct CDR3 sequences, nearly 9.5% of them singletons. This same sample was also part of a study on yellow fever vaccine responses in identical twins.

The source material was CD8+ T cells sorted from blood. These receptors all stem from a woman between 18 and 30 years old in good health.

This clonotype came up a few times. This rearrangement joins TRBV15 to TRBJ1-1; 11 bases agree with TRBD1. J was trimmed by 1 base and V by 3 bases; bases with no gene match: 10. The CDR3 has 18 amino acids. CDR1 is LNHNV, CDR2 YYDKDF, per germline (reference sequence). The CDR3 spells CATSSLLGQGAPNTEAFF. CDR3 sequence (DNA): TGTGCCACCAGCAGTCTTCTAGGACAGGGGGCACCGAACACTGAAGCTTTCTTT.

This clonotype has a count of ten or more. This chain uses TRBV4-3 with TRBJ2-3, with 9 bases fitting TRBD2. CDR3 length: 16 amino acids. V gave up 0 bases and J gave up 1 base; unmatched junction bases: 2. Germline V gene lookup returns CDR1 LGHNA and CDR2 YSLEER. CDR3 sequence (DNA): TGCGCCAGCAGCCAAGATCGGACTAGCGGCACAGATACGCAGTATTTT. Translation: CASSQDRTSGTDTQYF.

The V gene is TRBV6-1, the J gene TRBJ1-2, with 7 bases fitting TRBD1. Germline assignment: CDR1 MNHNS and CDR2 SASEGT. The CDR3 contains 16 residues. The J segment lost 0 bases and the V segment lost 5 bases, leaving 9 bases of the junction unmatched. CDR3 region: CASSQMSGTANYGYTF. CDR3 sequence (DNA): TGTGCCAGCAGTCAAATGTCCGGGACAGCTAACTATGGCTACACCTTC.

This clonotype occurred a few times. The chain employs TRBV7-9 and TRBJ2-3, with 8 positions matching TRBD2. V trimming: 3 bases; J trimming: 4 bases; junction bases outside the gene matches: 9. Looked up from germline, CDR1 is SEHNR and CDR2 is FQNEAQ (reference sequence). The CDR3 consists of 16 residues. The CDR3 nucleotides read TGTGCCAGCAGCTTTCCAGCGGGAGAGTCCGCAGATACGCAGTATTTT. The encoded protein is CASSFPAGESADTQYF.

This clonotype was found many times. The genes are TRBV5-5 and TRBJ2-3; 9 bases are shared with TRBD1. The germline V gene encodes CDR1 SGHKS and CDR2 YYEKEE (reference sequence). The CDR3 length is 14 residues. J gave up 5 bases and V 4 bases, and 5 bases lay outside the gene matches. The CDR3: CASSPQDRGDTQYF. The CDR3 DNA sequence: TGTGCCAGCAGCCCCCAGGACAGGGGAGATACGCAGTATTTT.

In this sample, this clonotype turned up a few times. This chain joins TRBV19 and TRBJ2-3, with 8 positions matching TRBD2. The V gene's germline CDR1 is LNHDA and CDR2 SQIVND (reference sequence). CDR3 size: 15 residues. The V and J ends lost 5 bases and 2 bases, in that order; junction bases with no gene match: 6. For the CDR3, the DNA is TGTGCCAGTAGTCTCGAGCGGGGGCTCACAGATACGCAGTATTTT. Its translation is CASSLERGLTDTQYF.

The chain joins TRBV6-4 to TRBJ2-2, with 8 bases lining up with TRBD2. The germline V gene has CDR1 MRHNA and CDR2 SNTAGT. CDR3 length equals 15 residues. The V segment lost 4 bases and the J segment 4 bases; nucleotides outside the gene matches: 5. CDR3 residues: CASSAAGGSTGELFF. For the CDR3, the DNA is TGTGCCAGCAGTGCTGCGGGAGGTAGCACCGGGGAGCTGTTTTTT.

The chain employs TRBV5-5 and TRBJ2-5; D perhaps matches TRBD2 (6 bases). V shed 4 bases and J shed 0 bases, with 16 bases lying between them. This CDR3 has 16 amino acids. Germline V gene sequence: CDR1 SGHKS, CDR2 YYEKEE (reference sequence). CDR3 DNA: TGTGCCAGCAGCGGGACTTCGGACTGGTACCAAGAGACCCAGTACTTC. This sequence encodes CASSGTSDWYQETQYF.